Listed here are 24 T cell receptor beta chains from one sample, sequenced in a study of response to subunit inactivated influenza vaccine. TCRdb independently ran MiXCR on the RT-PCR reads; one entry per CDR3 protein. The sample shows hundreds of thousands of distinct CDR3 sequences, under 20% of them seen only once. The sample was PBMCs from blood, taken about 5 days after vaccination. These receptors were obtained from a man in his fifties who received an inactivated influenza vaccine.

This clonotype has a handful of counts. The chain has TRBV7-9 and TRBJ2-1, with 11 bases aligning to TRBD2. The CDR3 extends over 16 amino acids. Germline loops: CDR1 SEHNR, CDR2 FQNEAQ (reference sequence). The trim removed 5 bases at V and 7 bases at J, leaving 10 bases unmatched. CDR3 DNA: TGTGCCAGCAGCGGCCAAACCCGGACTAGCGGGAATGAGCAGTTCTTC. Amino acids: CASSGQTRTSGNEQFF.

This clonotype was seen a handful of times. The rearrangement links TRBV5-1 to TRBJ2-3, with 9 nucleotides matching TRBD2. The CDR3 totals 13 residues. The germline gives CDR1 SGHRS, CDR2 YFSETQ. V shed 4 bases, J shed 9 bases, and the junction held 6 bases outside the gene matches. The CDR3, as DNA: TGCGCCAGCAGCGCGGGGGGGACCCTCACGCAGTATTTT. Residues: CASSAGGTLTQYF.

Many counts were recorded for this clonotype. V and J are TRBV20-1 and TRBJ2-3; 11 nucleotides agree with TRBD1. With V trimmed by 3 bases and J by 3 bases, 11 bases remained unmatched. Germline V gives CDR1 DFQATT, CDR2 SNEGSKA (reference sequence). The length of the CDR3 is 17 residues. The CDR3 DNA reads TGCAGTGCTAGTTATTTAGGACAGGGGGCTTTTACAGATACGCAGTATTTT. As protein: CSASYLGQGAFTDTQYF.

The CDR3 protein is CASSFAVRTDTQYF. In DNA form, the CDR3 reads TGTGCCAGCAGCTTCGCGGTGCGCACAGATACGCAGTATTTT. This rearrangement joins TRBV7-2 to TRBJ2-3; no clear D gene. The CDR3 runs 14 residues. The V and J ends lost 3 bases and 1 base respectively, with 8 bases between them. In germline, CDR1 is SGHTA, CDR2 FQGNSA. Supplemented by reference TRBV7-2 and TRBJ2-3, the full variable domain reads GAGVSQSPSNKVTEKGKDVELRCDPISGHTALYWYRQSLGQGLEFLIYFQGNSAPDKSGLPSDRFSAERTGGSVSTLTIQRTQQEDSAVYLCASSFAVRTDTQYFGPGTRLTVL.

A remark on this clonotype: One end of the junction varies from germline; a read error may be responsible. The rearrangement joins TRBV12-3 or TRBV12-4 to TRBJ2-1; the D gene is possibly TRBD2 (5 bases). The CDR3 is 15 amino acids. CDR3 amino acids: CASSLEGAVGNEQLF. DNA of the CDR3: TGTGCCAGCAGTTTAGAGGGAGCAGTTGGGAATGAGCAGTTATTC.

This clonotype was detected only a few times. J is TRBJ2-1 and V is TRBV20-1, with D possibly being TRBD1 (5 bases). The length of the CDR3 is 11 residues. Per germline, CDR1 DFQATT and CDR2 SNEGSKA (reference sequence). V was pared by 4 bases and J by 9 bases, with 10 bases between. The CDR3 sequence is CSATRASEQFF. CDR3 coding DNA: TGCAGTGCTACCAGGGCCAGTGAGCAGTTCTTC.

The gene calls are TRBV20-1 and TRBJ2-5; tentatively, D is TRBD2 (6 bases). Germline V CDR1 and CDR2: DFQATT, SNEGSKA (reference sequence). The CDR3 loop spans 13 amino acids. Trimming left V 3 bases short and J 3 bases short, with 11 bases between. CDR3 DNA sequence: TGCAGTGCTAGTAGACTAGGGAAAGAGACCCAGTACTTC. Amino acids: CSASRLGKETQYF.

The CDR3 protein is CASSRTQGSEQYF. The CDR3 coding sequence is TGCGCCAGCAGCCGTACACAGGGATCCGAGCAGTACTTC. The chain carries TRBV4-3 and TRBJ2-7, with D possibly matching TRBD1 (6 bases). Per the germline V gene, CDR1 is LGHNA and CDR2 is YSLEER. This CDR3 spans 13 amino acids. V was clipped by 4 bases and J by 6 bases, with 13 bases between them.

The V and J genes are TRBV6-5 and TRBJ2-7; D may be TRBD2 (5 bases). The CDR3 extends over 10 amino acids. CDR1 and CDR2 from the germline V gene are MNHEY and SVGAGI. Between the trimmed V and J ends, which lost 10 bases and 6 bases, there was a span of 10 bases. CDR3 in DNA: TGTGCCACCGGAGAGGGCGAGCAGTACTTC. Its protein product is CATGEGEQYF.

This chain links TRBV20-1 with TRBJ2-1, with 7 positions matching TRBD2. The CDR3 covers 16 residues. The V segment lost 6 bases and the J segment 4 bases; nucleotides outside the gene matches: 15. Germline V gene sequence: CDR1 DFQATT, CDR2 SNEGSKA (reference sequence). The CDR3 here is CSAVPYQRGTYNEQFF. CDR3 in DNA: TGCAGTGCCGTGCCTTATCAGCGGGGCACTTACAATGAGCAGTTCTTC.

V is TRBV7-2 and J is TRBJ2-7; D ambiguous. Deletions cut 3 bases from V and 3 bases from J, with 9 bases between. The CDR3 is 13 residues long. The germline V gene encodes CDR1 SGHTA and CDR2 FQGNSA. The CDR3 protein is CASSLTQDYEQYF. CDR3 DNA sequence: TGTGCCAGCAGCTTGACGCAGGACTACGAGCAGTACTTC.

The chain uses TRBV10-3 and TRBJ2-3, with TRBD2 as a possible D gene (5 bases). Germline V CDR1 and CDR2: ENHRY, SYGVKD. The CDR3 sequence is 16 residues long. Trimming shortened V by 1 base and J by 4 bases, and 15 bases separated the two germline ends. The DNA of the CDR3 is TGTGCCATCAGTGAGTGGGGATTAGCGAGAGCAGATACGCAGTATTTT. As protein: CAISEWGLARADTQYF.

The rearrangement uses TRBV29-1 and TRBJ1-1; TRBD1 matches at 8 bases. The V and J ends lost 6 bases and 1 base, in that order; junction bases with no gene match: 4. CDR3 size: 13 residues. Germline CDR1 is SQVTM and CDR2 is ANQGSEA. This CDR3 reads CSVGGQGNTEAFF. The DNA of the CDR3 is TGCAGCGTCGGCGGACAGGGGAACACTGAAGCTTTCTTT. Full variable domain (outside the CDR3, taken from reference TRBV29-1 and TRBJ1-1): SAVISQKPSRDICQRGTSLTIQCQVDSQVTMMFWYRQQPGQSLTLIATANQGSEATYESGFVIDKFPISRPNLTFSTLTVSNMSPEDSSIYLCSVGGQGNTEAFFGQGTRLTVV.

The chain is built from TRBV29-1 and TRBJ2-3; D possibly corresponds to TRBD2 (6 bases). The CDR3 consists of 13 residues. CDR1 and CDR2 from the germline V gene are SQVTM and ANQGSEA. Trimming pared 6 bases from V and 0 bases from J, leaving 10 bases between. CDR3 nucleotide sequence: TGCAGCGTCTCAGGACTAAGCACAGATACGCAGTATTTT. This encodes CSVSGLSTDTQYF.

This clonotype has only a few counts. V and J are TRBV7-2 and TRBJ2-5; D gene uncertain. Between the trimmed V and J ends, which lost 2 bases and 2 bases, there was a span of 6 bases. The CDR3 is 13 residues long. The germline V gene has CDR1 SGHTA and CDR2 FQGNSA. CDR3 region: CASSLLRQETQYF. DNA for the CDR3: TGTGCCAGCAGCTTATTGCGGCAAGAGACCCAGTACTTC.

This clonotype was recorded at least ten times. CDR3 in amino acids: CAWRAGQPNQPQHF. CDR3 coding DNA: TGTGCCTGGAGAGCGGGACAGCCGAATCAGCCCCAGCATTTT. This sequence joins TRBV30 and TRBJ1-5; 7 bases line up with TRBD1. This CDR3 is 14 amino acids long. The V and J ends lost 3 bases and 4 bases, in that order; junction bases with no gene match: 6. Germline V gene data show CDR1 as GTSNPN and CDR2 as SVGIG (reference sequence).

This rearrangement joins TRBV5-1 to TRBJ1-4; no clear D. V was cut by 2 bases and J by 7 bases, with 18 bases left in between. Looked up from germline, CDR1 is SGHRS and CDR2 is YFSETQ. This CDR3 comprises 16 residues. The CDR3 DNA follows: TGCGCCAGCAGCTTCGGCCAAGAGTCGTGGGGTGAAAAACTGTTTTTT. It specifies CASSFGQESWGEKLFF.

This CDR3 reads CASRDRVVGELFF. CDR3 DNA sequence: TGTGCCAGCAGGGACAGGGTTGTCGGGGAGCTGTTTTTT. The chain recombines TRBV6-1 with TRBJ2-2, with TRBD1 matching 8 bases. Germline CDR1 and CDR2: MNHNS and SASEGT. The CDR3 is 13 residues long. V dropped 6 bases and J dropped 7; count of bases not matched to a gene: 4.

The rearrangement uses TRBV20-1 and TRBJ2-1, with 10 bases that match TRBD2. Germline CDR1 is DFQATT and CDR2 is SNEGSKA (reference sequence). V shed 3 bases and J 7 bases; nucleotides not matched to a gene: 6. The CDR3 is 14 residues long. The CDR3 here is CSARVLAGVNEQFF. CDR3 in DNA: TGCAGTGCTAGGGTCCTAGCGGGAGTTAATGAGCAGTTCTTC.

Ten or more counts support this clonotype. As DNA, the CDR3 is TGTGCCACAAAACCGGGGCCAAACAATGAGCAGTTCTTC. The encoded protein is CATKPGPNNEQFF. The rearrangement uses TRBV10-3 and TRBJ2-1, with D perhaps assigned TRBD1 or TRBD2 (5 bases each). Germline CDR1 and CDR2: ENHRY and SYGVKD. Trimming cost V 10 bases and J 5 bases, with 15 bases left between them. The CDR3 consists of 13 residues.

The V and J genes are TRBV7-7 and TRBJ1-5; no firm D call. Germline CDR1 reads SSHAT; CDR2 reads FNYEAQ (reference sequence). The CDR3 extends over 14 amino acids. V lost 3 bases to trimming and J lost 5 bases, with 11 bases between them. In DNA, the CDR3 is TGTGCCAGCAGCTTTCGACACGATGATCAGCCCCAGCATTTT. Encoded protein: CASSFRHDDQPQHF.

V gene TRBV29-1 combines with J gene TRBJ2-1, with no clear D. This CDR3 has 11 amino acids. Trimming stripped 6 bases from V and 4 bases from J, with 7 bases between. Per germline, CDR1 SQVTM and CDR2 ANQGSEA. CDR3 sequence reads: CSVPRYNEQFF. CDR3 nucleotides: TGCAGCGTCCCCAGGTACAATGAGCAGTTCTTC.

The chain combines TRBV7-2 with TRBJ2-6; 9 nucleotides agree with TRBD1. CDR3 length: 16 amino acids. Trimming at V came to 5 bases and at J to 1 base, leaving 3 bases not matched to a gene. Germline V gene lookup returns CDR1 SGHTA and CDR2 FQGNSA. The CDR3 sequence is CASSAGQGSGANVLTF. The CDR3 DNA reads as TGTGCCAGCAGCGCCGGACAGGGGTCTGGGGCCAACGTCCTGACTTTC.

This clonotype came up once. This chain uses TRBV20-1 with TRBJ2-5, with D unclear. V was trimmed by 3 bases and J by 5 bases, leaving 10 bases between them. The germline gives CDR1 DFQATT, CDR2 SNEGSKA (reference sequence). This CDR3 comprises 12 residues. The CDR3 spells CSARSLGETQYF. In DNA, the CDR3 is TGCAGTGCTAGGTCGCTCGGGGAGACCCAGTACTTC.